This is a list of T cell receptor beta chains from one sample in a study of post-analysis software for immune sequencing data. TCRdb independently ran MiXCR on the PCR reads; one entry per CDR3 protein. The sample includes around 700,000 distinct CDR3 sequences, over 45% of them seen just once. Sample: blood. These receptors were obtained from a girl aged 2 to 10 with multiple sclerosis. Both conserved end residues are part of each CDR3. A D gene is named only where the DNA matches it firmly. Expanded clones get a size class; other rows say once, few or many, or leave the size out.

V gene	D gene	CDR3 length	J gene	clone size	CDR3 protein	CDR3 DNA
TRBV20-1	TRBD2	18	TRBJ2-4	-	CSARDLLADHLAKNIQYF	TGCAGTGCTAGAGATTTACTAGCGGATCATTTAGCCAAAAACATTCAGTACTTC
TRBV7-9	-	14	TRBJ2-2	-	CASSLLSGSGELFF	TGTGCCAGCAGCTTATTGTCAGGCTCCGGGGAGCTGTTTTTT
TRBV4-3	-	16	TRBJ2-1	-	CASSQGDWSSYNEQFF	TGCGCCAGCAGCCAAGGTGACTGGAGCTCCTACAATGAGCAGTTCTTC
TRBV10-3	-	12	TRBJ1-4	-	CAISRGGEKLFF	TGTGCCATCAGCAGGGGCGGGGAAAAACTGTTTTTT
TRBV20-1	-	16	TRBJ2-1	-	CSAGGLSGPSYNEQFF	TGCAGTGCTGGGGGCTTAAGCGGGCCCTCCTACAATGAGCAGTTCTTC
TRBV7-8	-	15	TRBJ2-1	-	CASSLAASARGEQFF	TGTGCCAGCAGCTTAGCGGCTAGCGCCCGAGGTGAGCAGTTCTTC
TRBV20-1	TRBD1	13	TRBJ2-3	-	CSPTDRVTDTQYF	TGCAGTCCTACGGACAGGGTCACAGATACGCAGTATTTT
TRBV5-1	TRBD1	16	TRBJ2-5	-	CASSLGTGRKFETQYF	TGCGCCAGCAGCTTGGGGACAGGGAGAAAATTCGAGACCCAGTACTTC
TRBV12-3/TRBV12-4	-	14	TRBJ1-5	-	CASSAEGQGQPQHF	TGTGCCAGCAGTGCCGAGGGGCAGGGTCAGCCCCAGCATTTT
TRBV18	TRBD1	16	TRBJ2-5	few	CASSPIFTGGEETQYF	TGTGCCAGCTCACCAATCTTCACAGGGGGCGAGGAGACCCAGTACTTC
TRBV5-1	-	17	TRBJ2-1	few	CASSLVKRGELYNEQFF	TGCGCCAGCAGCTTGGTAAAGAGAGGAGAGCTCTACAATGAGCAGTTCTTC
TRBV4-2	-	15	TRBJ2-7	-	CASSPETESSYEQYF	TGTGCCAGCAGCCCAGAGACGGAGAGCTCCTACGAGCAGTACTTC
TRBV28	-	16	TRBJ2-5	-	CASSLFILDSQGTQYF	TGTGCCAGCAGTTTATTTATTTTGGACAGCCAAGGGACCCAGTACTTC
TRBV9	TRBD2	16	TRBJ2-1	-	CASSDGTSGGSNEQFF	TGTGCCAGCAGCGACGGGACTAGCGGGGGGAGCAATGAGCAGTTCTTC
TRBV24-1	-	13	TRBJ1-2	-	CATTRVINYGYTF	TGTGCCACCACCCGGGTCATCAACTATGGCTACACCTTC
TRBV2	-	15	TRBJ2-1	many	CASSEDARSTNEQFF	TGTGCCAGCAGTGAGGACGCCCGGAGCACCAATGAGCAGTTCTTC
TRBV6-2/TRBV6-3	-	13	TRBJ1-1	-	CASSFVMRGEAFF	TGTGCCAGCAGTTTCGTAATGAGGGGAGAAGCTTTCTTT
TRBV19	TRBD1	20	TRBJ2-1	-	CASSTHETPTGATSYNEQFF	TGTGCCAGTAGTACGCATGAGACCCCGACAGGGGCCACCTCCTACAATGAGCAGTTCTTC
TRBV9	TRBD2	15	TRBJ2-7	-	CASSVEGSGTYEQYF	TGTGCCAGCAGCGTAGAAGGTAGCGGGACCTACGAGCAGTACTTC
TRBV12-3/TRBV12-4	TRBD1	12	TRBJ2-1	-	CASTGDRDEQFF	TGTGCCAGCACCGGGGACAGGGATGAGCAGTTCTTC
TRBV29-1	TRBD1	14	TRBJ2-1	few	CSVMTGQGGNEQFF	TGCAGCGTGATGACGGGACAGGGCGGTAATGAGCAGTTCTTC
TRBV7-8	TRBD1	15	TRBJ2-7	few	CASSPGKGAIYEQYF	TGTGCCAGCAGCCCCGGCAAGGGGGCAATATACGAGCAGTACTTC
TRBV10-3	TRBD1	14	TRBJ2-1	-	CAIAGTGVGNEQFF	TGTGCCATTGCCGGGACAGGAGTAGGTAATGAGCAGTTCTTC
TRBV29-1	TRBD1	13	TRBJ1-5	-	CSVLQGADEPQHF	TGCAGCGTTCTACAGGGGGCGGACGAGCCCCAGCATTTT
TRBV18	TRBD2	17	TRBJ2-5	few	CASSPKLADGVQETQYF	TGTGCCAGCTCACCAAAACTAGCGGACGGAGTTCAAGAGACCCAGTACTTC
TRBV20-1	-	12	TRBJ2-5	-	CSAGMTEETQYF	TGCAGTGCGGGTATGACGGAAGAGACCCAGTACTTC
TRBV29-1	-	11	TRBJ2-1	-	CSVEDRGEQFF	TGCAGCGTTGAGGATAGGGGGGAGCAGTTCTTC
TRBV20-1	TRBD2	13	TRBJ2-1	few	CSALAGGVHEQFF	TGCAGTGCTCTAGCGGGGGGTGTGCATGAGCAGTTCTTC
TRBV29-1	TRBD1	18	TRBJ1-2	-	CSATLLKTGPGANYGYTF	TGCAGCGCCACCCTGCTAAAGACAGGGCCTGGGGCTAACTATGGCTACACCTTC
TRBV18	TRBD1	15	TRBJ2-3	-	CASSPDRGKTDTQYF	TGTGCCAGCTCACCCGACAGGGGAAAGACAGATACGCAGTATTTT
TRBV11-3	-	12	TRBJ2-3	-	CASSPGDDTQYF	TGTGCCAGCAGCCCAGGGGATGATACGCAGTATTTT
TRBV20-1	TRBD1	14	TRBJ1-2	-	CSAHDVQGRDGYTF	TGCAGTGCCCACGACGTACAGGGGAGGGATGGCTACACCTTC
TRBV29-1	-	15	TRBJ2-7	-	CSVEEAGTEAYEQYF	TGCAGCGTCGAAGAAGCCGGGACGGAAGCCTACGAGCAGTACTTC
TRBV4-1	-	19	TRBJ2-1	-	CASSQDPYRRDLDHNEQFF	TGCGCCAGCAGCCAGGACCCGTACCGTCGGGACTTGGACCACAATGAGCAGTTCTTC
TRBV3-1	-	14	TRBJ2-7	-	CASSQEFVSYEQYF	TGTGCCAGCAGCCAAGAGTTTGTTTCCTACGAGCAGTACTTC
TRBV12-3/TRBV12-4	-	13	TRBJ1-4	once	CATKALPQEKLFF	TGTGCCACCAAAGCCCTCCCACAGGAAAAACTGTTTTTT
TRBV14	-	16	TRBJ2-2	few	CASSPKRRANTGELFF	TGTGCCAGCAGCCCGAAGCGGAGGGCGAACACCGGGGAGCTGTTTTTT
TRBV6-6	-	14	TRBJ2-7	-	CASSYFGDWHEQYF	TGTGCCAGCAGTTACTTCGGGGACTGGCACGAGCAGTACTTC
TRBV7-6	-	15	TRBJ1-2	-	CASSPRGDTSYGYTF	TGTGCCAGCAGCCCGAGGGGGGACACCTCCTATGGCTACACCTTC
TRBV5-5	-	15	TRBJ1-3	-	CASKLTDSTGNTIYF	TGTGCCAGCAAACTTACCGACAGTACTGGAAACACCATATATTTT
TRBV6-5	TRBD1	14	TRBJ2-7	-	CADSRDRGRYEQYF	TGTGCCGACAGCAGGGACAGGGGGCGATACGAGCAGTACTTC
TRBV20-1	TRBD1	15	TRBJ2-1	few	CSASLGQGVYNEQFF	TGCAGTGCTTCCCTGGGACAGGGGGTTTACAATGAGCAGTTCTTC
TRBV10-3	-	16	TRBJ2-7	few	CAISESRLWGLNEQYF	TGTGCCATCAGTGAGTCTCGGCTGTGGGGGCTCAACGAGCAGTACTTC
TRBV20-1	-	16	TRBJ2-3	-	CSAPSGEGGVTDTQYF	TGCAGTGCTCCTAGTGGGGAGGGGGGAGTCACAGATACGCAGTATTTT
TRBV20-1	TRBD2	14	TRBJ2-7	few	CSATAGVGSYEQYF	TGCAGTGCTACCGCGGGAGTAGGGTCCTACGAGCAGTACTTC
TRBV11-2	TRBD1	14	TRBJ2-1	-	CASSLQPGGDEQFF	TGTGCCAGCAGCTTACAGCCAGGGGGTGATGAGCAGTTCTTC
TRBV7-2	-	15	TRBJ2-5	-	CASSLVGPIQETQYF	TGTGCCAGCAGCTTAGTGGGACCTATCCAAGAGACCCAGTACTTC
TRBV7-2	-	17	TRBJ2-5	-	CASNRDWDLSFQETQYF	TGTGCCAGCAACCGAGATTGGGACCTTAGTTTCCAAGAGACCCAGTACTTC
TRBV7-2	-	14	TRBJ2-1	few	CASSLPWRYNEQFF	TGTGCCAGCAGCTTACCGTGGCGGTACAATGAGCAGTTCTTC
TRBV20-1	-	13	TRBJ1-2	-	CSATSTESYGYTF	TGCAGTGCTACTTCGACAGAGTCCTATGGCTACACCTTC